Below, one T cell receptor (beta chain) is given with its context. The antigen remains unidentified. The source of the sample is a study of shared clonotypes between healthy human individuals. Trimming stripped 2 bases from V and 7 bases from J, with 12 bases between. This CDR3 comprises 15 residues. CDR1 and CDR2 (germline): MDHEN, SYDVKM. CD8 cells classed as naive were CD45RO-negative and positively selected for CCR7, excluding terminally differentiated effector memory CD45RA+ cells. Original analysis: Sequence data from immunoSEQ were junction-only and lacked quality scores; consequently, filtering differed. The protocol was immunoSEQ multiplex PCR, while the TCRdb copy is restricted to in-frame clones and leaves out a portion. Clonal size and the V and J genes are those of that table, whereas D and trimming came from the DNA. The table lists roughly 650,000 clones, roughly 96% of them singletons, with approximately 0.12% in the top ten.

General observations from the study: On the whole, naive subsets had larger estimated richness than memory subsets had.

The sequence was obtained from a woman aged 30 to 39 in good health. The gene calls are TRBV28 and TRBJ1-6; D remains ambiguous. Sample: naive CD8+ T cells sorted from blood. This chain's CDR3 is CASSLLGLSNSPLHF. The CDR3, as DNA: TGTGCCAGCAGTTTACTAGGGCTTTCGAATTCACCCCTCCACTTT.